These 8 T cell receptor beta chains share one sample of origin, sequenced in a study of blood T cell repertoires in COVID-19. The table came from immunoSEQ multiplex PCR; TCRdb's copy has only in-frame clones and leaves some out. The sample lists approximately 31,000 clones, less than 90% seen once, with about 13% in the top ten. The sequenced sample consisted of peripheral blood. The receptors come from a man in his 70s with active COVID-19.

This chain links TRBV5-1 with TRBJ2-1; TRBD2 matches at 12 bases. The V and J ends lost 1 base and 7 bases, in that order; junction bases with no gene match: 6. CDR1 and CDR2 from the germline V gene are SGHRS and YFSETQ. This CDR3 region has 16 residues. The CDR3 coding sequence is TGCGCCAGCAGCTTGCCCGGGACTAGCGGGCTGAATGAGCAGTTCTTC. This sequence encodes CASSLPGTSGLNEQFF.

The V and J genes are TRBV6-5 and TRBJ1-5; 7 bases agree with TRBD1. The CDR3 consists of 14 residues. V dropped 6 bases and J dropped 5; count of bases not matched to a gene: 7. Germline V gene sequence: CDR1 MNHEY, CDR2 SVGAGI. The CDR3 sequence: CASSGAGGHQPQHF. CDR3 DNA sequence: TGTGCCAGCAGCGGGGCAGGGGGACATCAGCCCCAGCATTTT.

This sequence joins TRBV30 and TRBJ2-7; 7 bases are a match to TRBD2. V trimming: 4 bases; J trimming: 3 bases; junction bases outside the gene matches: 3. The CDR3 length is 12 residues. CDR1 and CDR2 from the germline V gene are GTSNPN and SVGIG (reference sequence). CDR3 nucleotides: TGTGCCTGGAAGGCTAGCGGCTACGAGCAGTACTTC. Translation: CAWKASGYEQYF. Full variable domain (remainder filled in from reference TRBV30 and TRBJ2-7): SQTIHQWPATLVQPVGSPLSLECTVEGTSNPNLYWYRQAAGRGLQLLFYSVGIGQISSEVPQNLSASRPQDRQFILSSKKLLLSDSGFYLCAWKASGYEQYFGPGTRLTVT.

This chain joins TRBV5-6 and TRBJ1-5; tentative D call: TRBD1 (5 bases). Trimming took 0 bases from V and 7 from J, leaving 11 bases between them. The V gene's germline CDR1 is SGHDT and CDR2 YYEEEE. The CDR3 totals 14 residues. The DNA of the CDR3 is TGTGCCAGCAGCTTGGCAGGGATCGGACAGCCCCAGCATTTT. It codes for CASSLAGIGQPQHF.

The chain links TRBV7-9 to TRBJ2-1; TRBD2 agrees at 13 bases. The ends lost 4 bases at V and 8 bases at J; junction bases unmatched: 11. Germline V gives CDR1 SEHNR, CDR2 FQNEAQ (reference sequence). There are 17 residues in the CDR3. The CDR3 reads CASSSMKGLAGVDEQFF. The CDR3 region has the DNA TGTGCCAGCAGCTCTATGAAAGGACTAGCGGGAGTTGATGAGCAGTTCTTC.

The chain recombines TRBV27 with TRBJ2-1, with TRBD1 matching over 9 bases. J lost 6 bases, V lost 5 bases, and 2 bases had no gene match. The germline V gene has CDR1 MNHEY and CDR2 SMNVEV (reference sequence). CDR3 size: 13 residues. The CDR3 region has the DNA TGTGCCAGCAGTCTGACAGGGGGCAATGAGCAGTTCTTC. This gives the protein CASSLTGGNEQFF.

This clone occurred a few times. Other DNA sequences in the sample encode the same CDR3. The CDR3 bases are TGTGCCAGCAGCCAAGGTCGGGGCACTGAAGCTTTCTTT. Protein sequence: CASSQGRGTEAFF. The rearrangement links TRBV3-1 (or the pseudogene TRBV3-2) to TRBJ1-1; D is undetermined. Germline V gene lookup returns CDR1 LGHDT and CDR2 YNNKEL (reference sequence). V was shortened by 1 base and J by 4 bases, with 7 bases between the two germline ends. The CDR3 has 13 residues.

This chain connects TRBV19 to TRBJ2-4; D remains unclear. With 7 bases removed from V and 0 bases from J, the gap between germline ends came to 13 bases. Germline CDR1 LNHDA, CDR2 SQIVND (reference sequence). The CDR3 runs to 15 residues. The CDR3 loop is CASTFRVQAKNIQYF. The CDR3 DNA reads TGTGCCAGTACCTTCCGGGTTCAAGCCAAAAACATTCAGTACTTC.